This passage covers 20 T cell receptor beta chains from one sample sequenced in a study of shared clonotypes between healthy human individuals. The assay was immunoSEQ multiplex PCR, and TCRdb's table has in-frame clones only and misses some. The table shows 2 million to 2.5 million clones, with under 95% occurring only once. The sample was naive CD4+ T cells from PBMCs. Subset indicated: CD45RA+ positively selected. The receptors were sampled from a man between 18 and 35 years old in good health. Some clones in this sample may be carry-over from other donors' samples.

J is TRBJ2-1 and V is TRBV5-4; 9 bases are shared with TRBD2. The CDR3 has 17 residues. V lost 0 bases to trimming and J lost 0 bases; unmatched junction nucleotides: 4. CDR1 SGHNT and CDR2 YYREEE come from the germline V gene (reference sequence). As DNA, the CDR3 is TGTGCCAGCAGCTTGGTTCCTAGCGGGGTCTCCTACAATGAGCAGTTCTTC. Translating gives CASSLVPSGVSYNEQFF. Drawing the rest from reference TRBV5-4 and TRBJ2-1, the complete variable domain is ETGVTQSPTHLIKTRGQQVTLRCSSQSGHNTVSWYQQALGQGPQFIFQYYREEENGRGNFPPRFSGLQFPNYSSELNVNALELDDSALYLCASSLVPSGVSYNEQFFGPGTRLTVL.

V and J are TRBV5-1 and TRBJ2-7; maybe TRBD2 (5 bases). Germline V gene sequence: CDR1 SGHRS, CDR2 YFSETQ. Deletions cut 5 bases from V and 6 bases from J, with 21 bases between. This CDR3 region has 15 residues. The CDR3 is CASRFRSGSPTEQYF. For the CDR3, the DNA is TGCGCCAGCAGGTTCCGGAGCGGCTCACCGACCGAGCAGTACTTC.

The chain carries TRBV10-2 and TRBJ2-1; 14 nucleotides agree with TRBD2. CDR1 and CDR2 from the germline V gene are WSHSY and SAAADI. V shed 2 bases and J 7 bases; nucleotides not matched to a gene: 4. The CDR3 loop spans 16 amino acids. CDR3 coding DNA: TGCGCCAGCAGTGAGGGGACTAGCGGGAGTCAAAATGAGCAGTTCTTC. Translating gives CASSEGTSGSQNEQFF.

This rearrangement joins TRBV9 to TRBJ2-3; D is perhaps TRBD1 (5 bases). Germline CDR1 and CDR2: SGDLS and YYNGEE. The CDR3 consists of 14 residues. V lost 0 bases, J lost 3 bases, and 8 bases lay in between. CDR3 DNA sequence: TGTGCCAGCAGCGTAGGTTGGACAACAGATACGCAGTATTTT. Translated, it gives CASSVGWTTDTQYF.

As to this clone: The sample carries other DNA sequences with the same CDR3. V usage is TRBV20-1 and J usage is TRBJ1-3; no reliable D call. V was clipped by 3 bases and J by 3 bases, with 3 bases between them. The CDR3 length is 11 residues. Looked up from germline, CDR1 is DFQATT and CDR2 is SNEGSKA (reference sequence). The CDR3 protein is CSASGGNTIYF. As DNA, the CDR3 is TGCAGTGCTAGCGGTGGAAACACCATATATTTT.

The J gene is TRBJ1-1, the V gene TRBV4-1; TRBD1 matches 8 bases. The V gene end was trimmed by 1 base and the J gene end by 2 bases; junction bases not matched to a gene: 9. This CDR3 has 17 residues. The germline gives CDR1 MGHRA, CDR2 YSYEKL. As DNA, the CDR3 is TGCGCCAGCAGCCAAGTAGCAGGGGGCGGGGGTAACACTGAAGCTTTCTTT. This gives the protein CASSQVAGGGGNTEAFF.

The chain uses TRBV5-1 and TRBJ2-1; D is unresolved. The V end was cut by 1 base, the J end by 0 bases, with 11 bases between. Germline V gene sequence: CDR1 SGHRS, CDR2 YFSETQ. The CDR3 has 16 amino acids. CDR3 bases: TGCGCCAGCAGCTTGTTTCCGACGAGCTCCTACAATGAGCAGTTCTTC. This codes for CASSLFPTSSYNEQFF. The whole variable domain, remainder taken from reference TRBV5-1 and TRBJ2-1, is KAGVTQTPRYLIKTRGQQVTLSCSPISGHRSVSWYQQTPGQGLQFLFEYFSETQRNKGNFPGRFSGRQFSNSRSEMNVSTLELGDSALYLCASSLFPTSSYNEQFFGPGTRLTVL.

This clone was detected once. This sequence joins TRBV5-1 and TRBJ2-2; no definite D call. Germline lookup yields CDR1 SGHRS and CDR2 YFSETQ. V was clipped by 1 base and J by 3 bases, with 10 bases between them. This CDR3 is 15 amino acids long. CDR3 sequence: CASSLQGFDTGELFF. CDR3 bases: TGCGCCAGCAGCTTGCAAGGGTTTGACACCGGGGAGCTGTTTTTT.

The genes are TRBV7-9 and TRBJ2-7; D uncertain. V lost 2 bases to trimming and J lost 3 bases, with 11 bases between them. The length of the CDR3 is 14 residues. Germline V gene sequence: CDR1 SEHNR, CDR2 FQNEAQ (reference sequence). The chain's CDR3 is CASSLTPADYEQYF. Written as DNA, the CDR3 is TGTGCCAGCAGCTTAACTCCCGCAGACTACGAGCAGTACTTC.

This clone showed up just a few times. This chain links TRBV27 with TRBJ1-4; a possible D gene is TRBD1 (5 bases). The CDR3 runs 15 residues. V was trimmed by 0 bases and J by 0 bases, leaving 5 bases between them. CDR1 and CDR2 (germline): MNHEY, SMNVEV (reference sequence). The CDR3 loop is CASSLSGATNEKLFF. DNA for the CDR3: TGTGCCAGCAGTTTATCGGGGGCAACTAATGAAAAACTGTTTTTT.

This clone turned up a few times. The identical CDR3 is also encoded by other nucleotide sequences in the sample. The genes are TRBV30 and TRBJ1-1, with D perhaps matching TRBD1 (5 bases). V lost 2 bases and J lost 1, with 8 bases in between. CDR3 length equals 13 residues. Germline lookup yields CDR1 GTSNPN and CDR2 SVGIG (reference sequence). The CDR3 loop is CAWSSGQNTEAFF. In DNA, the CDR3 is TGTGCCTGGAGTTCAGGGCAGAACACTGAAGCTTTCTTT.

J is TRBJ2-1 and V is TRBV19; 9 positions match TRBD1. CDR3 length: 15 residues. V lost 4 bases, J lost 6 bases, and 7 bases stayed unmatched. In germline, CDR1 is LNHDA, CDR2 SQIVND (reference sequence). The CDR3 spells CASSNTGGRGNEQFF. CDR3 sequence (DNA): TGTGCCAGTAGTAATACAGGGGGCCGTGGCAATGAGCAGTTCTTC.

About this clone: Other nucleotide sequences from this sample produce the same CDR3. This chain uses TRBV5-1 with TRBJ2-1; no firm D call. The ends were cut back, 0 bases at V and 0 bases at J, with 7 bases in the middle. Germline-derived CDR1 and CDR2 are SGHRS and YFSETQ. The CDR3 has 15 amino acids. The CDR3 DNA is TGCGCCAGCAGCTTGGTGTCCAACTCCTACAATGAGCAGTTCTTC. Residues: CASSLVSNSYNEQFF.

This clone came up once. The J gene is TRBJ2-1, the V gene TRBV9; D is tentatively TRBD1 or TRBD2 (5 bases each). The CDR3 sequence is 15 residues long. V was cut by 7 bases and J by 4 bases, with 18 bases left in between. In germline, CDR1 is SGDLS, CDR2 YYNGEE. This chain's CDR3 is CASGLYRDLYNEQFF. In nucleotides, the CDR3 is TGTGCCAGCGGATTATACCGGGACCTATACAATGAGCAGTTCTTC.

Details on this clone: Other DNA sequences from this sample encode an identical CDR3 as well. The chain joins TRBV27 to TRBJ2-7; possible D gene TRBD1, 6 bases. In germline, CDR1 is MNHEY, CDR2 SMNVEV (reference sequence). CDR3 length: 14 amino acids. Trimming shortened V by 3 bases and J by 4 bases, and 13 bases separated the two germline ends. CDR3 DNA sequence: TGTGCCAGCAGTTTCGGGCAGGGGTTGTACGAGCAGTACTTC. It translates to CASSFGQGLYEQYF.

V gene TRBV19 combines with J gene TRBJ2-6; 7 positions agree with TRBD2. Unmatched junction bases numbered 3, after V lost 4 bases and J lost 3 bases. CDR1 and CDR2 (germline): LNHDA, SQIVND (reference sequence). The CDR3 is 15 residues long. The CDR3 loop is CASSREGLGANVLTF. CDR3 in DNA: TGTGCCAGTAGTAGGGAGGGGCTTGGGGCCAACGTCCTGACTTTC.

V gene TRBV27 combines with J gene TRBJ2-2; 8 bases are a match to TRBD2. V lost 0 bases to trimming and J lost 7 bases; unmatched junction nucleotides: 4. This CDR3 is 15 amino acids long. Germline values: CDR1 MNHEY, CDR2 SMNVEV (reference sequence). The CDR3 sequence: CASSLSLAGGGELFF. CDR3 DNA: TGTGCCAGCAGTTTATCCCTAGCGGGCGGCGGGGAGCTGTTTTTT.

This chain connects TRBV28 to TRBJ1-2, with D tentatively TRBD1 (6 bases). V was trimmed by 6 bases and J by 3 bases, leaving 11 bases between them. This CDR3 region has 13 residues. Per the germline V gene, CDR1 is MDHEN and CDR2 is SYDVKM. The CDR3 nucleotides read TGTGCCAGCAGAGCGACAGGCCACTATGGCTACACCTTC. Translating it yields CASRATGHYGYTF.

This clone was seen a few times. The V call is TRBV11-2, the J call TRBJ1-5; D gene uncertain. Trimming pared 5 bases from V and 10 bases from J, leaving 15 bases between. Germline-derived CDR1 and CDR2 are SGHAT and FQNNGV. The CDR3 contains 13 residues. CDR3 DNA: TGTGCCAGCAGCCCCACGACCCTAGGTCCCCAGCATTTT. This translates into CASSPTTLGPQHF.

The CDR3 DNA reads as TGCAGTGCTACGGAAGCCGATACGCAGTATTTT. Translating it yields CSATEADTQYF. The chain combines TRBV20-1 with TRBJ2-3; D is unresolved. V shed 4 bases and J shed 6 bases, with 8 bases lying between them. The CDR3 is 11 amino acids. Per germline, CDR1 DFQATT and CDR2 SNEGSKA (reference sequence).